These 18 T cell receptor beta chains share one sample of origin, sequenced in a study of metastatic and nonmetastatic thyroid tumors. All patients were treatment-naive before thyroid surgery. With MiXCR, TCRdb reprocessed the PCR reads. This table holds around 40,000 clones, about 17% found once. The sample consisted of blood. Every receptor here comes from a male donor with papillary thyroid cancer or a benign thyroid nodule (not recorded which). Some clones in this sample may be carry-over from other donors' samples.

This clone was seen at least ten times. The V gene is TRBV13, the J gene TRBJ2-1, with 7 bases aligning to TRBD2. The CDR3 covers 17 residues. V was clipped by 1 base and J by 0 bases; unmatched bases: 6. Germline assignment: CDR1 PRHDT and CDR2 FYEKMQ (reference sequence). The CDR3 region has the DNA TGTGCCAGCAGCTTAGTACCAGGGAGGGACTCCTACAATGAGCAGTTCTTC. Protein product: CASSLVPGRDSYNEQFF. Combining the CDR3 with reference TRBV13 and TRBJ2-1 gives the whole variable domain AAGVIQSPRHLIKEKRETATLKCYPIPRHDTVYWYQQGPGQDPQFLISFYEKMQSDKGSIPDRFSAQQFSDYHSELNMSSLELGDSALYFCASSLVPGRDSYNEQFFGPGTRLTVL.

This clone was recorded at least ten times. With a much larger clone just one base away, this may be a read error. V is TRBV12-3 or TRBV12-4 and J is TRBJ1-1; D gene unclear. The CDR3 is made up of 11 amino acids. CDR3 amino acids: CASGFLTEAFF. In nucleotides, the CDR3 is TGTGCCAGCGGTTTTTTGACTGAAGCTTTCTTT.

At least ten counts were recorded for this clone. A much larger clone sits a single nucleotide away, making a read error possible. The sample holds other DNA sequences that translate to the same CDR3. V is TRBV5-1 and J is TRBJ1-1; 8 nucleotides line up with TRBD1. The CDR3 has 14 amino acids. The germline V gene encodes CDR1 SGHRS and CDR2 YFSETQ. Here the CDR3 reads CASSLRQGNTEAFF. Here the CDR3 DNA reads TGCGCCAGCAGCTTAAGACAGGGGAACACTGAGGCTTTCTTT.

This clone was counted at least ten times. The chain carries TRBV25-1 and TRBJ1-2; 7 bases are a match to TRBD1. The CDR3 is made up of 14 amino acids. Germline V gene data show CDR1 as MGHDK and CDR2 as SYGVNS. V was clipped by 2 bases and J by 4 bases; unmatched bases: 4. The CDR3, as DNA: TGTGCCAGCAGTGAACAGTACAGGGGCTATGGCTACACCTTC. Translated, it gives CASSEQYRGYGYTF.

This clone was recorded many times. As DNA, the CDR3 is TGTGCCAGCAGTGAAGGTCGCAGCTACCAAGAGACCCAGTACTTC. Translation: CASSEGRSYQETQYF. The rearrangement uses TRBV25-1 and TRBJ2-5; no clear D. Germline CDR1 and CDR2: MGHDK and SYGVNS. Trimming removed 2 bases from V and 0 bases from J, with 10 bases in between. The CDR3 is 15 amino acids.

This clone was detected ten times or more. V and J are TRBV5-1 and TRBJ2-5; possibly TRBD1 for D (5 bases). The CDR3 covers 15 residues. Trimming removed 6 bases at V and 0 bases at J, with 15 bases between. Germline V CDR1 and CDR2: SGHRS, YFSETQ. The CDR3 here is CASKTGRGYQETQYF. The CDR3 nucleotides read TGCGCCAGCAAAACCGGTAGGGGATACCAAGAGACCCAGTACTTC.

This clone was seen many times. This chain connects TRBV27 to TRBJ2-6, with D possibly being TRBD1 or TRBD2 (6 bases each). Between the trimmed V and J ends, which lost 6 bases and 0 bases, there was a span of 15 bases. The CDR3 has 17 residues. Germline values: CDR1 MNHEY, CDR2 SMNVEV (reference sequence). CDR3 nucleotide sequence: TGTGCCAGCAGGCTAGCGACAGGCGCCTCTGGGGCCAACGTCCTGACTTTC. This encodes CASRLATGASGANVLTF.

On this clone: One end of the junction fails to match germline, which may point to a read error. The chain is built from TRBV7-2 and TRBJ1-1; D is uncertain. The CDR3 is 14 amino acids. In germline, CDR1 is SGHTA, CDR2 FQGNSA. In DNA form, the CDR3 reads TGTGCCAGTAGCTTATCGTTTGAGAACACTGAAGCTTTCTTT. Its protein product is CASSLSFENTEAFF.

This clone showed up many times. The gene calls are TRBV24-1 and TRBJ2-5; D unresolved. This CDR3 is built from 13 residues. The germline V gene encodes CDR1 KGHDR and CDR2 SFDVKD. The germline V and J ends were trimmed by 3 bases and 2 bases, with 6 bases remaining between them. The chain's CDR3 is CATSDPGQETQYF. The CDR3 DNA reads TGTGCCACCAGTGATCCCGGACAAGAGACCCAGTACTTC.

The rearrangement uses TRBV20-1 and TRBJ1-1; 7 bases fit TRBD1. The ends lost 5 bases at V and 3 bases at J; junction bases unmatched: 3. Per the germline V gene, CDR1 is DFQATT and CDR2 is SNEGSKA (reference sequence). CDR3 length: 12 amino acids. Written as DNA, the CDR3 is TGCAGTGCTCACAGGGGATACACTGAAGCTTTCTTT. Translating gives CSAHRGYTEAFF.

V is TRBV5-1 and J is TRBJ2-7; weak D call: TRBD2 (6 bases). Trimming took 7 bases from V and 1 from J, leaving 15 bases between them. CDR1 and CDR2 from the germline V gene are SGHRS and YFSETQ. The CDR3 is 14 residues long. This CDR3 reads CASRKGLTSYEQYF. The CDR3 DNA sequence: TGCGCCAGCCGCAAGGGACTGACATCCTACGAGCAGTACTTC.

In this sample, this clone turned up a few times. A much larger clonotype is one base distant, so this may be a read error. The chain carries TRBV20-1 and TRBJ2-5; no clear D gene. Looked up from germline, CDR1 is DFQATT and CDR2 is SNEGSKA (reference sequence). This CDR3 has 11 residues. The DNA of the CDR3 is TGCGGTGCCCCCATAGGAGAGACCCAGTACTTC. Its translation is CGAPIGETQYF.

This clone has only a few counts. In this CDR3 the conserved last residue, phenylalanine or tryptophan, is missing, so a read error is likely. The chain has TRBV19 and TRBJ1-2, with 7 positions matching TRBD1. J lost 4 bases, V lost 6 bases, and 11 bases had no gene match. CDR3 length equals 15 residues. Germline values: CDR1 LNHDA, CDR2 SQIVND (reference sequence). CDR3 nucleotides: TGTGCCAGTAGAGTCTCCGGGACAGACAGCTATGGCTACACCCTC. It is translated as CASRVSGTDSYGYTL.

This clone showed up many times. Just one base apart from a much larger clone, this may be a read error. Distinct nucleotide sequences in the sample also encode this CDR3. V gene TRBV24-1 combines with J gene TRBJ1-4; 7 positions match TRBD1. Looked up from germline, CDR1 is KGHDR and CDR2 is SFDVKD. The CDR3 covers 15 residues. CDR3 amino acids: CATSDSRGLGEKLFF. The CDR3 nucleotides are TGTGCCACCAGCGATTCGAGGGGGCTAGGTGAAAAACTGTTTTTT.

By proportion, this clone is medium-sized. CDR3 in amino acids: CASSQDYGWQETQYF. DNA of the CDR3: TGTGCCAGCAGCCAAGATTACGGGTGGCAAGAGACCCAGTACTTC. This chain uses TRBV14 with TRBJ2-5; D is ambiguous. There are 15 residues in the CDR3. Germline CDR1 reads SGHDN; CDR2 reads FVKESK. Between the trimmed V and J ends, which lost 0 bases and 2 bases, there was a span of 10 bases.

In its sample, this clone was seen many times. The conserved phenylalanine or tryptophan is not found at the CDR3 terminus, so this likely reflects a read error. This chain joins TRBV19 and TRBJ1-2; TRBD1 agrees at 7 bases. The CDR3 loop spans 15 amino acids. V lost 6 bases to trimming and J lost 2 bases; unmatched junction nucleotides: 9. Germline V gene sequence: CDR1 LNHDA, CDR2 SQIVND (reference sequence). The CDR3 coding sequence is TGTGCCAGTAGAGTCGCCGGGACAGACAACTATGGCTACACCCTC. This gives the protein CASRVAGTDNYGYTL.

This clone has only a few counts. V is TRBV12-3 or TRBV12-4 and J is TRBJ2-3, with D uncertain. Trimming shortened V by 5 bases and J by 2 bases, and 11 bases separated the two germline ends. This CDR3 spans 14 amino acids. The CDR3 loop is CASSPRVITDTQYF. The CDR3 DNA reads TGTGCCAGCAGTCCGCGTGTAATCACAGATACGCAGTATTTT.

At least ten counts were recorded for this clone. In DNA, the CDR3 is TGCGCCAGCAGCCGCTACGGACTAGCGGAAAACATTCAGTACTTC. Its protein is CASSRYGLAENIQYF. The chain combines TRBV4-1 with TRBJ2-4; 10 nucleotides line up with TRBD2. V shed 4 bases, J shed 5 bases, and the junction held 5 bases outside the gene matches. The germline V gene has CDR1 MGHRA and CDR2 YSYEKL. The length of the CDR3 is 15 residues.